This TCR beta chain was identified in a study of cytomegalovirus exposure and HLA in healthy donors. This clone was seen a single time. Its antigen is undetermined. The ends lost 6 bases at V and 2 bases at J; junction bases unmatched: 6. Germline-derived CDR1 and CDR2 are MDHEN and SYDVKM. The CDR3 is 14 residues long. Study outcomes and limitations: Confirmation was obtained in vitro that a few CMV-associated chains are specific for CMV antigens. Indistinguishable V segments such as TRBV6-2 and TRBV6-3 were excluded. Roughly even sequencing depth across donors was the assumption behind the presence/absence analyses.

The PCR made use of 60 Vbeta and 13 Jbeta primers. Some clones are missing from TCRdb's copy, which holds only in-frame ones; the method was immunoSEQ multiplex PCR. The sample records some 130,000 clones, approximately 79% being singletons. The sample comprised PBMCs. This clonotype was obtained from a man aged 35 to 55 in good health and CMV-seropositive. The chain is built from TRBV28 and TRBJ1-1, with TRBD1 matching 7 bases. The CDR3 DNA sequence: TGTGCCAGCAGACCCGGGACAGTAAACACTGAAGCTTTCTTT. Its translation is CASRPGTVNTEAFF.